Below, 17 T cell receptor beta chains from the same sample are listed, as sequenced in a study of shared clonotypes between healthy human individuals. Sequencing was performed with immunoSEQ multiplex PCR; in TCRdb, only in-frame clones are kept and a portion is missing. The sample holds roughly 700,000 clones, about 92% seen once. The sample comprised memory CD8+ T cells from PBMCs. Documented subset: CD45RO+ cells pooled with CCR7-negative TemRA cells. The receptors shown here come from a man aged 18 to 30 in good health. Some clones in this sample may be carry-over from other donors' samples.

DNA of the CDR3: TGCGCCAGCAGTGGGATCCAGTATAGCAATCAGCCCCAGCATTTT. This codes for CASSGIQYSNQPQHF. The rearrangement joins TRBV10-1 to TRBJ1-5, with D unclear. V lost 4 bases and J lost 0, with 10 bases in between. The germline gives CDR1 WNHNN, CDR2 SYGVQD (reference sequence). This CDR3 comprises 15 residues.

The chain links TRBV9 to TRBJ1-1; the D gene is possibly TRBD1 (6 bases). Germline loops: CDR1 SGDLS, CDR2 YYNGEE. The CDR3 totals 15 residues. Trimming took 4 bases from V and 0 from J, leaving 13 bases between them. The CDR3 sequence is CASSTRQELNTEAFF. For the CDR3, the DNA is TGTGCCAGCAGCACGCGACAGGAACTGAACACTGAAGCTTTCTTT. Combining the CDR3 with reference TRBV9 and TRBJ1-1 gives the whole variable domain DSGVTQTPKHLITATGQRVTLRCSPRSGDLSVYWYQQSLDQGLQFLIQYYNGEERAKGNILERFSAQQFPDLHSELNLSSLELGDSALYFCASSTRQELNTEAFFGQGTRLTVV.

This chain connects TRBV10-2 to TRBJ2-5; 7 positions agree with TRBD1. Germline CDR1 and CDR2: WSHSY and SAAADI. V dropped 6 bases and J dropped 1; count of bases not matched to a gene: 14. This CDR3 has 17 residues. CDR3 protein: CASSKIGGDRFQETQYF. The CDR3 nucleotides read TGCGCCAGCAGCAAAATAGGGGGCGATCGGTTCCAAGAGACCCAGTACTTC.

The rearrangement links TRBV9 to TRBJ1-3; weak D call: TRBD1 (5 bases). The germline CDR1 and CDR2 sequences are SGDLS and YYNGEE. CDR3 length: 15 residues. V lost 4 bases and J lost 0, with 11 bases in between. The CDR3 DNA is TGTGCCAGCAGCCTCGGGACGGTCTCTGGAAACACCATATATTTT. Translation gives CASSLGTVSGNTIYF. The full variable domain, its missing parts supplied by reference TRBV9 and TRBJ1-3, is DSGVTQTPKHLITATGQRVTLRCSPRSGDLSVYWYQQSLDQGLQFLIQYYNGEERAKGNILERFSAQQFPDLHSELNLSSLELGDSALYFCASSLGTVSGNTIYFGEGSWLTVV.

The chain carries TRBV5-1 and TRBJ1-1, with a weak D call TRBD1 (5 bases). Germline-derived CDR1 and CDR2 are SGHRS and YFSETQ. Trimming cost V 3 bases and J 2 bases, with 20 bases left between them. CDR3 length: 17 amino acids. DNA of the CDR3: TGCGCCAGCAGCTGGGGCGGGCAGGGCCTTATCAACACTGAAGCTTTCTTT. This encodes CASSWGGQGLINTEAFF.

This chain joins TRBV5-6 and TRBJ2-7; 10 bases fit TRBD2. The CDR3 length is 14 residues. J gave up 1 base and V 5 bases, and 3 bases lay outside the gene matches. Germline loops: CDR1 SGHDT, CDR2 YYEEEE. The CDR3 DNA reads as TGTGCCAGCAGGACTAGCGGGCTATCCTACGAGCAGTACTTC. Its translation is CASRTSGLSYEQYF.

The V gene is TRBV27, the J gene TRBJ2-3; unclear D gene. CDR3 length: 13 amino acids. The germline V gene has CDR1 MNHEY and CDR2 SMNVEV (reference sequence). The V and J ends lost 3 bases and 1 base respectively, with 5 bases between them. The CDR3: CASSFYRTDTQYF. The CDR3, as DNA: TGTGCCAGCAGTTTCTATCGCACAGATACGCAGTATTTT.

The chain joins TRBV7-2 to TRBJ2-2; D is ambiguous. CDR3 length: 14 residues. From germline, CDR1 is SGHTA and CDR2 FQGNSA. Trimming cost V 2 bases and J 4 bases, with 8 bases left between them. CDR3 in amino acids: CASSLISGTGELFF. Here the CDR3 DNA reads TGTGCCAGCAGCTTAATAAGTGGCACCGGGGAGCTGTTTTTT.

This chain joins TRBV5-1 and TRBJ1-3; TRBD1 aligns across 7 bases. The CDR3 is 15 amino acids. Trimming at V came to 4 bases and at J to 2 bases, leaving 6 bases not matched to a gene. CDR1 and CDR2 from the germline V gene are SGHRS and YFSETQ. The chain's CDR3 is CASSPDRAAGNTIYF. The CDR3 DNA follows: TGCGCCAGCAGCCCAGACAGGGCCGCTGGAAACACCATATATTTT.

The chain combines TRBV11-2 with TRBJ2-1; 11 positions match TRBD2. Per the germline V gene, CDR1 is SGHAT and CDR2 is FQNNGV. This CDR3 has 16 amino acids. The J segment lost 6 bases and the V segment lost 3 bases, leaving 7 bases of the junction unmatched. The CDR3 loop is CASSFTSGSGPNEQFF. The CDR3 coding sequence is TGTGCCAGCAGCTTCACTAGCGGGAGTGGGCCCAATGAGCAGTTCTTC.

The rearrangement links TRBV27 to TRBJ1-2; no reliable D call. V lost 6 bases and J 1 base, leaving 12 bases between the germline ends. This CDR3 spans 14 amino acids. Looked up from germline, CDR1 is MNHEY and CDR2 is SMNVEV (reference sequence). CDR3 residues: CASSPRGLNYGYTF. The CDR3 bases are TGTGCCAGCAGCCCACGTGGGCTTAACTATGGCTACACCTTC.

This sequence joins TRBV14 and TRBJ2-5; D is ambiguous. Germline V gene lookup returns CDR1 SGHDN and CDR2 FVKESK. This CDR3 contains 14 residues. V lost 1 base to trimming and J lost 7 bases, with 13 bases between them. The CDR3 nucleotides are TGTGCCAGCAGCCAAGCTGGGCCTAGTGGGACCCAGTACTTC. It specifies CASSQAGPSGTQYF.

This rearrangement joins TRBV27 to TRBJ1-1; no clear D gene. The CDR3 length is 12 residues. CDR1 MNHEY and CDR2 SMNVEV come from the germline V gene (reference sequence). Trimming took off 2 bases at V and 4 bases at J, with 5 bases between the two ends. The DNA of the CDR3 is TGTGCCAGCAGTTTAGTGGGCACTGAAGCTTTCTTT. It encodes CASSLVGTEAFF.

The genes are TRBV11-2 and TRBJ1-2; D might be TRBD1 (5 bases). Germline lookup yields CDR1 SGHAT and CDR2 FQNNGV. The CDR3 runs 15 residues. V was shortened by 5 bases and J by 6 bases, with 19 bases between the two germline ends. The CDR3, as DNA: TGTGCCAGCAGCCCAAGACAGCATCCAAAGAATGGCTACACCTTC. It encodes CASSPRQHPKNGYTF.

The CDR3 DNA sequence: TGTGCCAGCAGCTCCTCCTACTTGGGGATTATCGAGGGCTACACCTTC. It specifies CASSSSYLGIIEGYTF. The rearrangement links TRBV5-6 to TRBJ1-2; D is uncertain. The CDR3 loop spans 16 amino acids. V dropped 3 bases and J dropped 8 bases, with 23 bases sitting between them. Germline CDR1 SGHDT, CDR2 YYEEEE.

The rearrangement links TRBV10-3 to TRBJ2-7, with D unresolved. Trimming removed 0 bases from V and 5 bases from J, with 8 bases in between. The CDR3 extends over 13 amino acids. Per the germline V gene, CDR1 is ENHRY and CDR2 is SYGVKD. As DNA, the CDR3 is TGTGCCATCAGTGAGTCCCAGCGTAACGAGCAGTACTTC. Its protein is CAISESQRNEQYF.

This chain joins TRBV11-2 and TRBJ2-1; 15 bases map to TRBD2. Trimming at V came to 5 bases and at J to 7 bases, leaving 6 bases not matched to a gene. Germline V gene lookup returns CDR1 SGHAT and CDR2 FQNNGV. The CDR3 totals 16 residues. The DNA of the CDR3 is TGTGCCAGCAGCGGACCCGGGACTAGCGGGAGGAATGAGCAGTTCTTC. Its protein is CASSGPGTSGRNEQFF.